Given below is one T cell receptor (beta chain) in context. The germline gives CDR1 SNHLY, CDR2 FYNNEI. The CDR3 runs to 14 residues. Deletions cut 2 bases from V and 6 bases from J, with 12 bases between. Recovered status applied to Cohort 3 donors who had two consecutive negative PCRs. It also applied to those with clearance or with symptom resolution. These data are taken from a study of blood T cell repertoires in COVID-19. Study-wide context: Collection of acute and convalescent COVID-19 samples took place in the United States, Italy and Spain. T cells, B-cell-depleted T cells, or PBMCs provided the cDNA or gDNA that served as material.

How the authors handled the data: For nucleated cells, counts were estimated from reference gene primer amplification. The method was immunoSEQ multiplex PCR; TCRdb's version includes in-frame clones alone and lacks a portion of them. V and J calls and clone size are those listed in that table; D and trimming were worked out from the DNA. The sample includes a few hundred thousand clones, roughly 91% seen only once; the top ten take roughly 0.66%. The TCR comes from a man aged 18 to 30 who had recovered from COVID-19. Specimen: PBMCs or T cells enriched from blood (not recorded which). The chain links TRBV2 to TRBJ2-3; D perhaps matches TRBD2 (6 bases). The CDR3 sequence: CASSESSGWDTQYF. Here the CDR3 DNA reads TGTGCCAGCAGTGAAAGTAGCGGATGGGATACGCAGTATTTT.